This T cell receptor beta chain was obtained from a study of glioma-infiltrating T cells after dendritic cell vaccination. Study background: Autologous tumor lysate was loaded overnight onto monocyte-derived dendritic cells grown about seven days with IL-4 and GM-CSF. Three intradermal dendritic cell vaccine injections were given every two weeks. Broader study findings: Longer survival after dendritic cell vaccination followed higher pretreatment TIL content.

Time point given: after dendritic cell vaccination, including at tumor progression/relapse. Comment on this clone: Its antigen is undetermined.

V shed 0 bases and J 13 bases; nucleotides not matched to a gene: 1. The CDR3 length is 14 residues. Germline V CDR1 and CDR2: SNHLY, FYNNEI. Libraries were prepared by immunoSEQ multiplex PCR; TCRdb keeps only in-frame clonotypes and omits some of them. The sample carries approximately 91,000 clones, roughly four fifths recorded once. Sequencing used blood, obtained after dendritic cell vaccination. The receptor comes from a human donor with glioblastoma. V gene TRBV2 combines with J gene TRBJ2-1; 15 nucleotides line up with TRBD2. The CDR3 loop is CASSEAGLAGGQFF. The CDR3 DNA is TGTGCCAGCAGTGAAGCGGGACTAGCGGGAGGACAGTTCTTC.